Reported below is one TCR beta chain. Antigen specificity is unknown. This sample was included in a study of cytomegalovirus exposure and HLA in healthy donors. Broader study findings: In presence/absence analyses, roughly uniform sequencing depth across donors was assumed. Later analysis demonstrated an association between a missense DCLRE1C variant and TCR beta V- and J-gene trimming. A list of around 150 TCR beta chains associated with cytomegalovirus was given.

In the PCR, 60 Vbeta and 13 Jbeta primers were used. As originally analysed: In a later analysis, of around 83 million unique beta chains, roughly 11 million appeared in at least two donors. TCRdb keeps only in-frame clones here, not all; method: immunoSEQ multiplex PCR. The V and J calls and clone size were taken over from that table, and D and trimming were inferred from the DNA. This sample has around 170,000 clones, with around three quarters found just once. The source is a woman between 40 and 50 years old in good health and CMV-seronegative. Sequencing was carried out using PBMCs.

CDR3 in DNA: TGTGCCAGCAGCCCATCCCAACAGGGGTATCAGCCCCAGCATTTT. Its protein product is CASSPSQQGYQPQHF. The genes are TRBV2 and TRBJ1-5, with 7 bases fitting TRBD1. The CDR3 runs 15 residues. V shed 6 bases and J 5 bases; nucleotides not matched to a gene: 10. In germline, CDR1 is SNHLY, CDR2 FYNNEI.